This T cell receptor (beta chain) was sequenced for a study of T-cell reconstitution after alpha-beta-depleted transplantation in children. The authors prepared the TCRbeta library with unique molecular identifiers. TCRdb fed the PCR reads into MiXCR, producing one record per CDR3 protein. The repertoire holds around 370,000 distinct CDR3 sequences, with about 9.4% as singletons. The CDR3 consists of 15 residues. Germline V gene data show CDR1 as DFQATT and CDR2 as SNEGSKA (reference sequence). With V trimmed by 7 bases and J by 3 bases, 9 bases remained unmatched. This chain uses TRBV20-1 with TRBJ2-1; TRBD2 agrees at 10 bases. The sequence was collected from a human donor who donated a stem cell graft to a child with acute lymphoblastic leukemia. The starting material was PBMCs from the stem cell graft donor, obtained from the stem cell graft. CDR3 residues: CSVSGRVFVYNEQFF. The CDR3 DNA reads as TGCAGTGTAAGCGGGAGGGTTTTTGTCTACAATGAGCAGTTCTTC.